Sequencing of this T cell receptor (beta chain) was carried out in a study of blood T cell repertoires in COVID-19. The CDR3 consists of 16 residues. The V gene end was trimmed by 1 base and the J gene end by 7 bases; junction bases not matched to a gene: 2. Per germline, CDR1 LGHNA and CDR2 YNFKEQ. How the authors handled the data: Researchers report that nucleated cell counts were estimated from reference gene primer amplification. TCRdb's copy holds only in-frame clones and misses some; the assay was immunoSEQ multiplex PCR. V and J calls and clone size follow that table, whereas D and trimming were derived from the DNA. The table records over 55,000 clones, 65% to 90% of them present only once. Those enrolled in Seattle joined during active infection and were followed longitudinally afterward.

The sequenced material came from peripheral blood. This chain links TRBV4-2 with TRBJ2-2, with 14 positions matching TRBD2. The receptor was isolated from a man aged 45 to 65 with COVID-19, enrolled during active disease. The chain's CDR3 is CASSQGLAGGGGELFF. In DNA, the CDR3 is TGTGCCAGCAGCCAAGGACTAGCGGGAGGGGGCGGGGAGCTGTTTTTT.